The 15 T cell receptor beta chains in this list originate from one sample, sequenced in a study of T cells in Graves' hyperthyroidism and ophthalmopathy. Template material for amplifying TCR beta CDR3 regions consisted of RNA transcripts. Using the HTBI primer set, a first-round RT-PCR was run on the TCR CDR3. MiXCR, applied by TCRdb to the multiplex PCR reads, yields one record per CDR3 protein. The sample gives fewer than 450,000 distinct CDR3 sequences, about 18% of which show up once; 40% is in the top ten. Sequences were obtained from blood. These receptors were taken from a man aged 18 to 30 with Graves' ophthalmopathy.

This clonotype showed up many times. For the CDR3, the DNA is TGCAGTGCTAGGGAAGGCGAGCGGGGGGGACAGTTCTTC. Its protein is CSAREGERGGQFF. The chain carries TRBV20-1 and TRBJ2-1; 10 nucleotides match TRBD2. Germline V gene data show CDR1 as DFQATT and CDR2 as SNEGSKA (reference sequence). With 3 bases clipped from V and 13 bases from J, the junction kept 9 bases outside the gene matches. The CDR3 contains 13 residues.

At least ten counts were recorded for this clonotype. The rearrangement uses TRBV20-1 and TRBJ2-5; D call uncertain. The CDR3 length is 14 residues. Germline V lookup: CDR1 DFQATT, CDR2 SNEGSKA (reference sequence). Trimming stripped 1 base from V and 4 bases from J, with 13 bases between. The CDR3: CSARGADPRETQYF. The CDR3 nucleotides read TGCAGTGCTAGAGGAGCAGATCCGCGAGAGACCCAGTACTTC.

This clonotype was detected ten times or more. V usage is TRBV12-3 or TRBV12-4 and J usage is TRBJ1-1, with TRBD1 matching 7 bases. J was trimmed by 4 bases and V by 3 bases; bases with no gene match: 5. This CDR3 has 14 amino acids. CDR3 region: CASSFQGVGTEAFF. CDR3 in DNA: TGTGCCAGCAGTTTCCAGGGGGTGGGCACTGAAGCTTTCTTT.

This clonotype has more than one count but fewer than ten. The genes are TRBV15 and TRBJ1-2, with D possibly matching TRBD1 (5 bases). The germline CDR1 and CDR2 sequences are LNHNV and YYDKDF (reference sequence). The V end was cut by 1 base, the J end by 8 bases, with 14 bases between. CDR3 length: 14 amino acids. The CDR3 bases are TGTGCCACCAGCAGAGTAGAGGGGCCGAGGGGCTACACCTTC. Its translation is CATSRVEGPRGYTF.

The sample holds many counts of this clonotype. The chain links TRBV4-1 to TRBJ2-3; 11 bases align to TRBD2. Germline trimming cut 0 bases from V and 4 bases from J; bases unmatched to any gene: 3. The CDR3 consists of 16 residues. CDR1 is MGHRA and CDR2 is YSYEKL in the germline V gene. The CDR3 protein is CASSQDWGLAADTQYF. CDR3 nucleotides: TGCGCCAGCAGCCAAGATTGGGGACTAGCGGCAGATACGCAGTATTTT.

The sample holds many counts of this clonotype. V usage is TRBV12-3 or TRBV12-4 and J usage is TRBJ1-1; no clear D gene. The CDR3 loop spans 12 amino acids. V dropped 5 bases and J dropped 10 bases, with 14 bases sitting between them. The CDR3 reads CASSLDRIVAFF. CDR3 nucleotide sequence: TGTGCCAGCAGTCTAGACCGTATCGTAGCTTTCTTT.

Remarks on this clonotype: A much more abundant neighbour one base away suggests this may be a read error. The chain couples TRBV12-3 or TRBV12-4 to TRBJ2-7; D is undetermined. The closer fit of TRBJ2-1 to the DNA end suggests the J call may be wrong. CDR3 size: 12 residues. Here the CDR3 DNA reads TGTGCCAGCAGTTTTAACTCCTACGAGCAGTTCTTC. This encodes CASSFNSYEQFF.

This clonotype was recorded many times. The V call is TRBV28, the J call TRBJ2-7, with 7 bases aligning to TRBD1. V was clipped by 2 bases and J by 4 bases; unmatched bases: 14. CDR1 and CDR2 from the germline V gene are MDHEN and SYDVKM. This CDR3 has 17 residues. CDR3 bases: TGTGCCAGCAGTTTACCTCTGTCCGGGACAGCCTTTTACGAGCAGTACTTC. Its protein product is CASSLPLSGTAFYEQYF.

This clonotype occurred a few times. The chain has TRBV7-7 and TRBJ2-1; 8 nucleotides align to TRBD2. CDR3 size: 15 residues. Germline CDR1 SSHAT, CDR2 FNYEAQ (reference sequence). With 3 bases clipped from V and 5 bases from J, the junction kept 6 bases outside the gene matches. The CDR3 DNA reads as TGTGCCAGCAGCTTTTCAGCGGGGGCCCACAATGAGCAGTTCTTC. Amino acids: CASSFSAGAHNEQFF.

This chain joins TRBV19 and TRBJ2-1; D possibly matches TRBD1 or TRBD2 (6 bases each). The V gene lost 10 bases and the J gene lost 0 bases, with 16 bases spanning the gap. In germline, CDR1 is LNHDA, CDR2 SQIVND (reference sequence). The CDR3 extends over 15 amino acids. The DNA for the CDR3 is TGTGCCACCGAAGGGGGGCCGAGCTCCTACAATGAGCAGTTCTTC. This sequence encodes CATEGGPSSYNEQFF.

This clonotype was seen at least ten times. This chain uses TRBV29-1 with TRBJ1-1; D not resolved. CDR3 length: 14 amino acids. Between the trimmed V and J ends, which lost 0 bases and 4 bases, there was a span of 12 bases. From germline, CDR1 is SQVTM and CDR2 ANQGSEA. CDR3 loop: CSVEDLTMGTEAFF. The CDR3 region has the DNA TGCAGCGTTGAAGATTTGACCATGGGCACTGAAGCTTTCTTT.

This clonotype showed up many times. The DNA for the CDR3 is TGTGCCAGCAGCCTCCGGGACCTCGACACTGAAGCTTTCTTT. As protein: CASSLRDLDTEAFF. The V gene is TRBV3-1, the J gene TRBJ1-1; D is possibly TRBD1 (5 bases). The CDR3 runs 14 residues. From germline, CDR1 is LGHDT and CDR2 YNNKEL (reference sequence). V lost 4 bases to trimming and J lost 3 bases, with 12 bases between them.

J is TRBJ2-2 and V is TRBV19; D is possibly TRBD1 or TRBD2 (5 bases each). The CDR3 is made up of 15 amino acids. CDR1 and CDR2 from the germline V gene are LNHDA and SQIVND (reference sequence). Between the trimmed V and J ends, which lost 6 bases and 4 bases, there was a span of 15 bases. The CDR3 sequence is CASRMGREPTGELFF. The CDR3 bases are TGTGCCAGTAGGATGGGACGGGAACCCACCGGGGAGCTGTTTTTT.

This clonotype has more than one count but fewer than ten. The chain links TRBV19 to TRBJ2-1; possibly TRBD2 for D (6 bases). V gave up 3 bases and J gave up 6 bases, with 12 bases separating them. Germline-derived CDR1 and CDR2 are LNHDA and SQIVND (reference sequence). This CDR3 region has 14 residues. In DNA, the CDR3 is TGTGCCAGTAGTATTAAATCGGGACTCAATGAGCAGTTCTTC. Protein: CASSIKSGLNEQFF. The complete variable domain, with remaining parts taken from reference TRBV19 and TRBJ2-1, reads DGGITQSPKYLFRKEGQNVTLSCEQNLNHDAMYWYRQDPGQGLRLIYYSQIVNDFQKGDIAEGYSVSREKKESFPLTVTSAQKNPTAFYLCASSIKSGLNEQFFGPGTRLTVL.

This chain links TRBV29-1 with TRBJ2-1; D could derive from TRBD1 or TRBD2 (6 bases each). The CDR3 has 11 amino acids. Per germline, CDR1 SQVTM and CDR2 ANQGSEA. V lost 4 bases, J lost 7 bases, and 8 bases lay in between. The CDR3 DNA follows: TGCAGCGTTGGGGGGGCGAATGAGCAGTTCTTC. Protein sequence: CSVGGANEQFF.